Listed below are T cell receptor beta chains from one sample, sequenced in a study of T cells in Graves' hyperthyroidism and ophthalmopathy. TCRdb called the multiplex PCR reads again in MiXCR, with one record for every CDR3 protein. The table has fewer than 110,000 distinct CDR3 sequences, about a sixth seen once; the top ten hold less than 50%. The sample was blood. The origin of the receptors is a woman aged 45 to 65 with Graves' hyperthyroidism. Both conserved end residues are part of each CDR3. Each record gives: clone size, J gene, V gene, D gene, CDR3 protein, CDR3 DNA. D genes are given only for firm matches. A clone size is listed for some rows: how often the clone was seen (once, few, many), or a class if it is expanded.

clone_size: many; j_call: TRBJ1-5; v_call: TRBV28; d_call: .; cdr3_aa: CASSTNNQPQHF; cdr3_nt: TGTGCCAGCAGTACCAACAATCAGCCCCAGCATTTT
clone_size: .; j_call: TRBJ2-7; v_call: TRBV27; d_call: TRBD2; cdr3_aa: CASQTSSSYEQYF; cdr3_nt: TGTGCCAGCCAGACTAGCTCTTCCTACGAGCAGTACTTC
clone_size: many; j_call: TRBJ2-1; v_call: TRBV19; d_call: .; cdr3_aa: CASSMGLGLDNEQFF; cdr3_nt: TGTGCCAGTAGTATGGGCCTGGGACTCGACAATGAGCAGTTCTTC
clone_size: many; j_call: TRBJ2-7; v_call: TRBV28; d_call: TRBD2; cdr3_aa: CASSTRGSGSGPEQYF; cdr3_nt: TGTGCCAGCAGTACCCGGGGGAGCGGGAGTGGCCCCGAGCAGTACTTC
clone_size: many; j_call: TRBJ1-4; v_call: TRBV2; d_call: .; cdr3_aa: CASSLAHTEKLFF; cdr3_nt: TGTGCCAGCAGTTTGGCTCATACGGAAAAACTGTTTTTT
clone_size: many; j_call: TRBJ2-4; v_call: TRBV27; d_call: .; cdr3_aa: CASSLVGLKSKNIQYF; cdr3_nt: TGTGCCAGCAGTTTAGTAGGGCTCAAATCCAAAAACATTCAGTACTTC
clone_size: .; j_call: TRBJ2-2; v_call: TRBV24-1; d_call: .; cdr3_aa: CATSDLSGRNTGELFF; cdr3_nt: TGTGCCACCAGTGATTTATCGGGACGAAACACCGGGGAGCTGTTTTTT
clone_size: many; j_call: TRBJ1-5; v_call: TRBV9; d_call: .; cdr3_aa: CASSLNSNQPQHF; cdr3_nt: TGTGCCAGCAGCCTTAATAGCAATCAGCCCCAGCATTTT
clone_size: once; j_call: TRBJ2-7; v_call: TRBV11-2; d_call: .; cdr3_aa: CASSLVPGSSYEQYF; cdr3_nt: TGTGCCAGCAGCTTAGTCCCAGGCAGCTCCTACGAGCAGTACTTC
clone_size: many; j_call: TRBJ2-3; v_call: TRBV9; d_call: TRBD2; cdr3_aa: CASSVEAGEVNTQYF; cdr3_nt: TGTGCCAGCAGCGTAGAGGCGGGAGAGGTTAATACGCAGTATTTT
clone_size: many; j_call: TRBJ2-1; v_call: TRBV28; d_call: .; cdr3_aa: CASSPSGGEIEQFF; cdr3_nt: TGTGCCAGCAGTCCCTCTGGGGGAGAGATTGAGCAGTTCTTC
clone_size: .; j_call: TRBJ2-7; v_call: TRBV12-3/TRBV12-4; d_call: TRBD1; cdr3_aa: CASSFSGTGNDPGYEQYF; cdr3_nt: TGTGCCAGCAGTTTTTCGGGGACAGGGAATGATCCTGGTTACGAGCAGTACTTC
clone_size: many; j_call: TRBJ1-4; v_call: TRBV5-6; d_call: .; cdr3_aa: CASSWDGSNEKLFF; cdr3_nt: TGTGCCAGCAGCTGGGACGGAAGTAATGAAAAACTGTTTTTT
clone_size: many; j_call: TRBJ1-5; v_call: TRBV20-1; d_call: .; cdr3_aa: CSARGGGSNQPQHF; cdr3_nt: TGCAGTGCTAGAGGCGGAGGAAGCAATCAGCCCCAGCATTTT
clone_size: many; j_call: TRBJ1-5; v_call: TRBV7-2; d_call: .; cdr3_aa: CASSMGPSQPQHF; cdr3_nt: TGTGCCAGCAGCATGGGACCTTCTCAGCCCCAGCATTTT
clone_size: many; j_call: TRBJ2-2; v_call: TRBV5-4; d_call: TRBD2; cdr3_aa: CASSLGLAPNTGELFF; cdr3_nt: TGTGCCAGCAGCTTGGGACTAGCGCCGAACACCGGGGAGCTGTTTTTT
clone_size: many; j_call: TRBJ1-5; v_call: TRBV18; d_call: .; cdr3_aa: CASSPPGNRDQPQHF; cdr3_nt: TGTGCCAGCTCACCACCAGGGAATAGGGATCAGCCCCAGCATTTT
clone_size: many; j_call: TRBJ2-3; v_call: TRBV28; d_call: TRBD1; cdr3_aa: CASSQIKTGTPTDTQYF; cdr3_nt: TGTGCCAGCAGTCAAATTAAGACAGGGACGCCCACAGATACGCAGTATTTT
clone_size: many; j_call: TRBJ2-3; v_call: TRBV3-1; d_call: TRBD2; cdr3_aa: CASSQDPREQGTDTQYF; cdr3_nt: TGTGCCAGCAGCCAAGATCCGCGGGAGCAAGGCACAGATACGCAGTATTTT
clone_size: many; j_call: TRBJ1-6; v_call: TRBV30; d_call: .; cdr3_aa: CAWSVSADGYNSPLHF; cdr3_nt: TGTGCCTGGAGTGTGTCGGCGGACGGTTATAATTCACCCCTCCACTTT
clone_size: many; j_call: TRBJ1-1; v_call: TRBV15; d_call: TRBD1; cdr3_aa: CATSRDGQGNTEAFF; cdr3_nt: TGTGCCACCAGCAGGGACGGACAGGGGAACACTGAAGCTTTCTTT
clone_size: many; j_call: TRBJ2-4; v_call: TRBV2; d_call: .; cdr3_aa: CASSVRVGKNIQYF; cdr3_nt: TGTGCCAGCAGTGTCCGGGTCGGCAAAAACATTCAGTACTTC
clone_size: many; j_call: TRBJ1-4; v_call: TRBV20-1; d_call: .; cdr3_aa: CSARVSGEKLFF; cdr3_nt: TGCAGTGCTAGAGTATCGGGCGAAAAACTGTTTTTT
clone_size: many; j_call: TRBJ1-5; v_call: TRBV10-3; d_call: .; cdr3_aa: CAISSPGSNQPQHF; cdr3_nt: TGTGCCATCAGTAGCCCGGGTAGCAATCAGCCCCAGCATTTT
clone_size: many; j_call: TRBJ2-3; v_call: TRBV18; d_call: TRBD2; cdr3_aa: CASSQLAGLVDTQYF; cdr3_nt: TGTGCCAGCTCACAACTAGCGGGACTCGTGGATACGCAGTATTTT
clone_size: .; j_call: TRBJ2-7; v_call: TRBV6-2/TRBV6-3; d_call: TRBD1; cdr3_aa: CASRGTVSYEQYF; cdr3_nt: TGTGCCAGCAGGGGGACAGTCTCCTACGAGCAGTACTTC
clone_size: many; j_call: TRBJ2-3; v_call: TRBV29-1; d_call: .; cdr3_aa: CSVESAGTQYF; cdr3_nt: TGCAGCGTTGAGTCAGCTGGTACGCAGTATTTT
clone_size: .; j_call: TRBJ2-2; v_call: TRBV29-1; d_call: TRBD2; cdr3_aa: CSAGAGANTGELFF; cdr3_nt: TGCAGCGCCGGGGCGGGGGCGAACACCGGGGAGCTGTTTTTT
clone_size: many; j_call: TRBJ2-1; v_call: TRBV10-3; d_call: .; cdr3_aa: CAISEPLEGLSYNEQFF; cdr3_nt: TGTGCCATCAGTGAGCCTTTAGAGGGACTCTCCTACAATGAGCAGTTCTTC
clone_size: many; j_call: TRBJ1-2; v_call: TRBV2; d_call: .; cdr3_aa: CAAGGNNYGYTF; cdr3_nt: TGTGCTGCAGGAGGGAACAACTATGGCTACACCTTC
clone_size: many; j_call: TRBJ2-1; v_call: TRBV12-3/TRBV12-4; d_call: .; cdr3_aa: CASSLLVDNEQFF; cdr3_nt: TGTGCCAGCAGTTTATTAGTAGACAATGAGCAGTTCTTC